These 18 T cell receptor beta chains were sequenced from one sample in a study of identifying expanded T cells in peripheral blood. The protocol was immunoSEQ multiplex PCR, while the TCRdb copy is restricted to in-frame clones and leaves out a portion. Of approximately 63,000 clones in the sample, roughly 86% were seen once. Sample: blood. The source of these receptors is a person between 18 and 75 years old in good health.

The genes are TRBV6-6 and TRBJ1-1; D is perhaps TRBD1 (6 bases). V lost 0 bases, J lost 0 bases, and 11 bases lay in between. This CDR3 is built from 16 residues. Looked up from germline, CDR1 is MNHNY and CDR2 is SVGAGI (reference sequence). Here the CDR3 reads CASSYSRTDMNTEAFF. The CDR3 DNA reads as TGTGCCAGCAGTTACTCACGGACAGACATGAACACTGAAGCTTTCTTT.

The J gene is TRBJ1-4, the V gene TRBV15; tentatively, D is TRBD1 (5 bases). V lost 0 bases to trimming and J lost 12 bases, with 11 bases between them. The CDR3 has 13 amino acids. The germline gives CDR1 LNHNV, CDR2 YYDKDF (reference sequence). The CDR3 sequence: CATSRDGPGELFF. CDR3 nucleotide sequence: TGTGCCACCAGCAGAGATGGCCCGGGGGAACTGTTTTTT. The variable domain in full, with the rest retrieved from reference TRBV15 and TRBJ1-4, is DAMVIQNPRYQVTQFGKPVTLSCSQTLNHNVMYWYQQKSSQAPKLLFHYYDKDFNNEADTPDNFQSRRPNTSFCFLDIRSPGLGDTAMYLCATSRDGPGELFFGSGTQLSVL.

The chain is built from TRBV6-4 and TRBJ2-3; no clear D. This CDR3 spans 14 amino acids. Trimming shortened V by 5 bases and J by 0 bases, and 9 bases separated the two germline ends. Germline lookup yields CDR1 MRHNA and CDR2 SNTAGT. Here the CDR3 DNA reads TGTGCCAGCAGTCGCACGGCTAGCACAGATACGCAGTATTTT. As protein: CASSRTASTDTQYF.

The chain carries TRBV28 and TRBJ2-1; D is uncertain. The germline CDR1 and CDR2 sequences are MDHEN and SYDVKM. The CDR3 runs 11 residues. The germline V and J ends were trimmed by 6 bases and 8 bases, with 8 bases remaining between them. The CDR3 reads CASSLQYEQFF. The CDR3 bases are TGTGCCAGCAGCCTACAGTATGAGCAGTTCTTC. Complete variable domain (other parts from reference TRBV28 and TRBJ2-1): DVKVTQSSRYLVKRTGEKVFLECVQDMDHENMFWYRQDPGLGLRLIYFSYDVKMKEKGDIPEGYSVSREKKERFSLILESASTNQTSMYLCASSLQYEQFFGPGTRLTVL.

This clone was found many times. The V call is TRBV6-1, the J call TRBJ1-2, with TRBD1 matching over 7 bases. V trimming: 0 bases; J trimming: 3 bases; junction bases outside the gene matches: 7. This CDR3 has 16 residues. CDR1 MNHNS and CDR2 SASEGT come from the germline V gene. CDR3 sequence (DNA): TGTGCCAGCAGTGAAGCGCTTCTTGGGACAGACTATGGCTACACCTTC. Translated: CASSEALLGTDYGYTF.

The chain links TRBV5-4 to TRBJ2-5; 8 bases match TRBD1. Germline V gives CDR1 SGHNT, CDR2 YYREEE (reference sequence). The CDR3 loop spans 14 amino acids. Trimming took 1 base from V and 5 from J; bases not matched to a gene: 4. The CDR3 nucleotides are TGTGCCAGCAGCTTGCAGGGGGCGCGGGAGACCCAGTACTTC. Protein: CASSLQGARETQYF.

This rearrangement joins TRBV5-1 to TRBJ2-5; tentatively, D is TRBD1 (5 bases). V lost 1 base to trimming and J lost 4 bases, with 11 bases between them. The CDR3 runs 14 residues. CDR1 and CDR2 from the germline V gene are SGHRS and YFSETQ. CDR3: CASSLPQGSETQYF. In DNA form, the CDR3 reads TGCGCCAGCAGCTTGCCCCAGGGTTCAGAGACCCAGTACTTC.

The CDR3 DNA follows: TGTGCCAGCCGAACGACGGGGGGGGCGGCTTCAGATACGCAGTATTTT. Encoded protein: CASRTTGGAASDTQYF. The chain joins TRBV28 to TRBJ2-3; 8 bases fit TRBD2. The CDR3 consists of 16 residues. V trimming: 8 bases; J trimming: 4 bases; junction bases outside the gene matches: 14. Germline CDR1 is MDHEN and CDR2 is SYDVKM.

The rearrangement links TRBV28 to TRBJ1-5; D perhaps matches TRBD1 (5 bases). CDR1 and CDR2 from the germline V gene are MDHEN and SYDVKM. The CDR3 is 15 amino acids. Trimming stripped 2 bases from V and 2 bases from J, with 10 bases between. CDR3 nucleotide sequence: TGTGCCAGCAGTTTAAAGCTGGGGGGCAATCAGCCCCAGCATTTT. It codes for CASSLKLGGNQPQHF.

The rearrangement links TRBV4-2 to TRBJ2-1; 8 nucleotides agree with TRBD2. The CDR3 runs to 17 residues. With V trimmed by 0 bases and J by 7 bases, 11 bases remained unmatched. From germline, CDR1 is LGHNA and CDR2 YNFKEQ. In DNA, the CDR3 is TGTGCCAGCAGCCAAGATATTCCGGGAGGGGGTTCAAATGAGCAGTTCTTC. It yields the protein CASSQDIPGGGSNEQFF.

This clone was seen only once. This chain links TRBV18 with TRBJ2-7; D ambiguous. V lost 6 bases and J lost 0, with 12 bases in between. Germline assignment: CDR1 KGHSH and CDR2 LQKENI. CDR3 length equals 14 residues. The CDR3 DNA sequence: TGTGCCAGCTCCTACGACCGGAGCTCCTACGAGCAGTACTTC. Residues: CASSYDRSSYEQYF.

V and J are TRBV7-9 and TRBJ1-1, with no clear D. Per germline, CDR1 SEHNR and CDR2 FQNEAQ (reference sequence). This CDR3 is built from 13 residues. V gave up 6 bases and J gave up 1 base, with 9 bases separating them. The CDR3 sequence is CASSTGKNTEAFF. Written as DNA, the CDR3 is TGTGCCAGCAGTACGGGGAAGAACACTGAAGCTTTCTTT.

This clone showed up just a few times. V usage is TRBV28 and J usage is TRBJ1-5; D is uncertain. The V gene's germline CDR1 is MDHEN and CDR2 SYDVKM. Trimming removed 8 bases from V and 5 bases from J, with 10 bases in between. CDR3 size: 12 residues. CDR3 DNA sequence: TGTGCCAGCGGGGTCGAGGATCAGCCCCAGCATTTT. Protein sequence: CASGVEDQPQHF.

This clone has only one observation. CDR3 region: CASSANPGRPGEQYF. Here the CDR3 DNA reads TGTGCCAGCAGTGCAAACCCGGGACGGCCAGGGGAGCAGTACTTC. V is TRBV7-3 and J is TRBJ2-7; perhaps D is TRBD1 or TRBD2 (5 bases each). CDR1 and CDR2 from the germline V gene are SGHTA and FQGTGA. The V gene lost 6 bases and the J gene lost 7 bases, with 22 bases spanning the gap. This CDR3 is 15 amino acids long.

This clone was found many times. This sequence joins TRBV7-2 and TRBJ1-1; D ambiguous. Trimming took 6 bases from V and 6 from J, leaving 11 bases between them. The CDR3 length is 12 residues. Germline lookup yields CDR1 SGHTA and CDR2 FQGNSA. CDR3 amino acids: CASRVGFAEAFF. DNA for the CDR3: TGTGCCAGCAGGGTCGGGTTCGCTGAAGCTTTCTTT.

As DNA, the CDR3 is TGTGCCAGCAGCCGGGGACTAGCGGGGGGCCGCACAGATACGCAGTATTTT. Translating gives CASSRGLAGGRTDTQYF. This chain links TRBV5-8 with TRBJ2-3; TRBD2 aligns across 15 bases. This CDR3 has 17 residues. The J segment lost 1 base and the V segment lost 4 bases, leaving 4 bases of the junction unmatched. In germline, CDR1 is SGHTS, CDR2 YDEGEE.

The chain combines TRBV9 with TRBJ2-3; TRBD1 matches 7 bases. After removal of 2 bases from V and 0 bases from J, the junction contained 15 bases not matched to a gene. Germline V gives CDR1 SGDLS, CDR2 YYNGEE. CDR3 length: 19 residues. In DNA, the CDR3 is TGTGCCAGCAGCGTGATCCGGGACAGCGAAATACCTAGCACAGATACGCAGTATTTT. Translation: CASSVIRDSEIPSTDTQYF.

CDR3 residues: CASSVLGGALYNEQFF. CDR3 bases: TGTGCCAGCAGCGTCCTGGGAGGAGCCCTGTACAATGAGCAGTTCTTC. The chain is built from TRBV9 and TRBJ2-1; perhaps TRBD2 as D (6 bases). Trimming removed 2 bases from V and 4 bases from J, with 16 bases in between. The CDR3 is 16 amino acids. In germline, CDR1 is SGDLS, CDR2 YYNGEE.